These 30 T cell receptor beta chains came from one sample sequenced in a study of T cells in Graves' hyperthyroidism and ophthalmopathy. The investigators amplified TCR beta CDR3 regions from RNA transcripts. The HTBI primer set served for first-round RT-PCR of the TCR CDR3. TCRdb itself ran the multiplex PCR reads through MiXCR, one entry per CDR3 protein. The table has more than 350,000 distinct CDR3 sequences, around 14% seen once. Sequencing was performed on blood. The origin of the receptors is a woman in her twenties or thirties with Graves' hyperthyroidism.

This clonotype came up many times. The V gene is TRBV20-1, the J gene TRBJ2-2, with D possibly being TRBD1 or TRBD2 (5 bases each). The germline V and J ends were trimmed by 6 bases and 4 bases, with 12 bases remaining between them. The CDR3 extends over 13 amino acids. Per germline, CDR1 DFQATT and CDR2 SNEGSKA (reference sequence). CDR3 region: CSATPGGTGELFF. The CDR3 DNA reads TGCAGTGCCACCCCTGGGGGCACCGGGGAGCTGTTTTTT.

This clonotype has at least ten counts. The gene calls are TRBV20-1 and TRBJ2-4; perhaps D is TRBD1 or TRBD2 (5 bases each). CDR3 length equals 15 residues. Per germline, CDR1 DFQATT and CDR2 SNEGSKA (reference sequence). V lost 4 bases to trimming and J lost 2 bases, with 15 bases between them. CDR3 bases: TGCAGTGCTACGAAATCGGGGACGACCAAAAACATTCAGTACTTC. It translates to CSATKSGTTKNIQYF.

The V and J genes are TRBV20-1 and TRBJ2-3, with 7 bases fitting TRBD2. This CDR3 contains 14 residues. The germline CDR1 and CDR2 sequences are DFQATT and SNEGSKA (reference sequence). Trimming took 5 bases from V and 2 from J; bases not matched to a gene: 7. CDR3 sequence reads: CSAQDRLATDTQYF. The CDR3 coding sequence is TGCAGTGCTCAGGACCGACTAGCCACAGATACGCAGTATTTT.

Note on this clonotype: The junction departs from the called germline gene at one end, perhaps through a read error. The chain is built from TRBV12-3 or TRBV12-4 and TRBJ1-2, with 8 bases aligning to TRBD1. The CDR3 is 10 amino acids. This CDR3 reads CASLPGTGGF. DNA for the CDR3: TGTGCCAGCCTTCCCGGGACAGGAGGCTTC.

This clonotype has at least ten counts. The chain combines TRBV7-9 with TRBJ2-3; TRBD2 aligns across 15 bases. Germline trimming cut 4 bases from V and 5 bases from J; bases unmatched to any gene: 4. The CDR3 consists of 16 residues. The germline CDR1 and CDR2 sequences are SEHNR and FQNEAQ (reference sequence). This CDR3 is CASSSGLAGGRDTQYF. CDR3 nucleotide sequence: TGTGCCAGCAGCTCGGGACTAGCGGGAGGAAGAGATACGCAGTATTTT.

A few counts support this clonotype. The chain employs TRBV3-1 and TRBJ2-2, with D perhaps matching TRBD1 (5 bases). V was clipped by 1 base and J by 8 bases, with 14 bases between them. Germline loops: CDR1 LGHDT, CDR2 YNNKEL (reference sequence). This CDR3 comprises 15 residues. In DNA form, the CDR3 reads TGTGCCAGCAGCCAAGCCAGGACACTTAAGGGGGAGCTGTTTTTT. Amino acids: CASSQARTLKGELFF.

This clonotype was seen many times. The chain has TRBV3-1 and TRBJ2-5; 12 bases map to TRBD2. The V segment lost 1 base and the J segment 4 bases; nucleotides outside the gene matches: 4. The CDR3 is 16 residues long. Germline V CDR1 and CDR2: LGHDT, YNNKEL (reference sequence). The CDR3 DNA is TGTGCCAGCAGCCAAGGGCTAGCGGGAGGGTCAGAGACCCAGTACTTC. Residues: CASSQGLAGGSETQYF.

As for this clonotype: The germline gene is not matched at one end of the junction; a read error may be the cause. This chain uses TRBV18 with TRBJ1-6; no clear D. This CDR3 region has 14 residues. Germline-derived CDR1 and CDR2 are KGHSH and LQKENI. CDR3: CASSPQFGNSPPHF. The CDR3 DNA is TGTGCCAGCTCACCGCAGTTTGGAAATTCACCCCCCCACTTT.

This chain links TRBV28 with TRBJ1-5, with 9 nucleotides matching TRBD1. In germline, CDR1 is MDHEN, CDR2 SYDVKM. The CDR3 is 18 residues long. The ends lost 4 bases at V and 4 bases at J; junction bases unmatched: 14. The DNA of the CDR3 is TGTGCCAGCAGTTCAAGGGACAGGGTGAGGGGTGGGAATCAGCCCCAGCATTTT. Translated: CASSSRDRVRGGNQPQHF.

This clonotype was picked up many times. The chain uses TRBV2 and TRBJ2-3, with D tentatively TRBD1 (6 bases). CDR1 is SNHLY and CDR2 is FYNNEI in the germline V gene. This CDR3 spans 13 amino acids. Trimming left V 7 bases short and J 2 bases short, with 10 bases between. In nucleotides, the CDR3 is TGTGCCAGCACTACAGGGATCACAGATACGCAGTATTTT. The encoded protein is CASTTGITDTQYF.

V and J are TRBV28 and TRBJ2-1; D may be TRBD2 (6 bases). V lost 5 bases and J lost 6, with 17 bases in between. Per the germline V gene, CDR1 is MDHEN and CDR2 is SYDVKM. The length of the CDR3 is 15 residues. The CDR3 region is CASSEIGLICNEQFF. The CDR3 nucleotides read TGTGCCAGCAGTGAAATAGGACTAATCTGCAATGAGCAGTTCTTC.

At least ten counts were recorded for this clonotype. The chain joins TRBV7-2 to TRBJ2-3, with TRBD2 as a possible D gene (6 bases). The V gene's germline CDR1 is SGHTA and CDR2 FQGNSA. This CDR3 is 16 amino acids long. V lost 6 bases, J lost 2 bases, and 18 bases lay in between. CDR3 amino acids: CASSTGVAEYTDTQYF. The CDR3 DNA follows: TGTGCCAGCAGTACGGGGGTAGCGGAATACACAGATACGCAGTATTTT. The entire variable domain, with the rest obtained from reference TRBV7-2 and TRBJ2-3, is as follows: GAGVSQSPSNKVTEKGKDVELRCDPISGHTALYWYRQSLGQGLEFLIYFQGNSAPDKSGLPSDRFSAERTGGSVSTLTIQRTQQEDSAVYLCASSTGVAEYTDTQYFGPGTRLTVL.

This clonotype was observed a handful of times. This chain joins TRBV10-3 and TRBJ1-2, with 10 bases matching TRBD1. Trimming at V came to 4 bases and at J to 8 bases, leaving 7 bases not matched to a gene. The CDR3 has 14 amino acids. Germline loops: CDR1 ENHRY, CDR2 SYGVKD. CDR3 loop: CAISADRGPSGYTF. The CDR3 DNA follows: TGTGCCATCAGTGCAGACAGGGGGCCGAGCGGCTACACCTTC.

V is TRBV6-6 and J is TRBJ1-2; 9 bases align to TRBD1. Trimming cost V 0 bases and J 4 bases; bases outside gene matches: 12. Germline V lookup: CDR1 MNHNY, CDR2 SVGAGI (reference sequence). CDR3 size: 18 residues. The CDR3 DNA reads TGTGCCAGCAGTTACTCAGGGACAGGGTTCATTAGTAGCTATGGCTACACCTTC. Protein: CASSYSGTGFISSYGYTF.

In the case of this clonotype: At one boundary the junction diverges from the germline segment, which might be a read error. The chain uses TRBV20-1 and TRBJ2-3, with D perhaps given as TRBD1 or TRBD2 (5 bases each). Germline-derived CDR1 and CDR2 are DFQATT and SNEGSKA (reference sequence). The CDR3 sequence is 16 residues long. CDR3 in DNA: TGCAGTGCTACCACGGACTGGGGGAAGAACACAGATACGCGGTATTTT. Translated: CSATTDWGKNTDTRYF.

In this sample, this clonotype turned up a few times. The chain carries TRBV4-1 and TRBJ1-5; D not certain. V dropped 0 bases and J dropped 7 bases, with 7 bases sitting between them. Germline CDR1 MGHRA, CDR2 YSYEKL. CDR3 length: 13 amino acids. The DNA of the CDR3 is TGCGCCAGCAGCCAAGATCTGGAACAGCCCCAGCATTTT. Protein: CASSQDLEQPQHF.

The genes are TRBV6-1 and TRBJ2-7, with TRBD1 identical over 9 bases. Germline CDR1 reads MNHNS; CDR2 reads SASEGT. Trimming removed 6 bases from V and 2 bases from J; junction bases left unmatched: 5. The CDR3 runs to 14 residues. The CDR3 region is CASRTDRGAYEQYF. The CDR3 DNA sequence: TGTGCCAGCAGGACCGACAGGGGGGCCTACGAGCAGTACTTC.

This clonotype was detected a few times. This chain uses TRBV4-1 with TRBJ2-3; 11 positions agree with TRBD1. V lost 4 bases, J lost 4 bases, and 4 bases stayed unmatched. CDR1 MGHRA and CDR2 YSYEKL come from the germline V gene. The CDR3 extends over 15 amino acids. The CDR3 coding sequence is TGCGCCAGCAGCCCGGGACAGGGGGTCGCAGATACGCAGTATTTT. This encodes CASSPGQGVADTQYF.

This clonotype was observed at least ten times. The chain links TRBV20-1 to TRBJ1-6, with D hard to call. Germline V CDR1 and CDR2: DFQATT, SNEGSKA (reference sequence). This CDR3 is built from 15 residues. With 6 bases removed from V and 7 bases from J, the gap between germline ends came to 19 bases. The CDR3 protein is CSAPDADLGNSPLHF. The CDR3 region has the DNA TGCAGTGCCCCGGATGCGGATCTGGGGAATTCACCCCTCCACTTT.

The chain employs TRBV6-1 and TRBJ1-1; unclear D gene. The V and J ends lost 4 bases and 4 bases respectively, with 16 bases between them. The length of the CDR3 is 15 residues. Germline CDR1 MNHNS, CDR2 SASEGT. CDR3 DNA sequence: TGTGCCAGCAGTGCGCACCAGCCTCGGGGCACTGAAGCTTTCTTT. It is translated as CASSAHQPRGTEAFF.

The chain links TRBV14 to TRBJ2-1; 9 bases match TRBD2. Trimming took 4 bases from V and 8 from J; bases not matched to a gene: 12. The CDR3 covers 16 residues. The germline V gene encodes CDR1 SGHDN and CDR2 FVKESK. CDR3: CASSPTGTSSFHEQFF. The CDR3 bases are TGTGCCAGCAGCCCGACCGGGACTAGCTCGTTCCATGAGCAGTTCTTC.

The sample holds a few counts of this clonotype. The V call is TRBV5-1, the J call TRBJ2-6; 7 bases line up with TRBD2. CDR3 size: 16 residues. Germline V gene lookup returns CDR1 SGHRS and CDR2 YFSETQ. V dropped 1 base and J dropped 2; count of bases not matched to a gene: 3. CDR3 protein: CASSLPAGAGANVLTF. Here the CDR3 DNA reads TGCGCCAGCAGCTTGCCCGCGGGGGCTGGGGCCAACGTCCTGACTTTC.

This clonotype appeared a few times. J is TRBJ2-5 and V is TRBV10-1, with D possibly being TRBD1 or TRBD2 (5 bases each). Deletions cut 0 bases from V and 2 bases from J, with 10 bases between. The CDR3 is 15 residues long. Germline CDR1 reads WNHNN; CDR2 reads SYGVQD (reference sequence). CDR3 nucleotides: TGCGCCAGCAGTGAGTCCCAGGGACGGCAAGAGACCCAGTACTTC. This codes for CASSESQGRQETQYF.

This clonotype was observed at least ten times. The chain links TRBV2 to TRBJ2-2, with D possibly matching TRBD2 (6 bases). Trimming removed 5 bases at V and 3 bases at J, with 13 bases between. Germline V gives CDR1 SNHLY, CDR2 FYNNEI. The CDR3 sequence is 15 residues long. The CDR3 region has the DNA TGTGCCAGCAGTAAACGGGAGTTCGACACCGGGGAGCTGTTTTTT. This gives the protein CASSKREFDTGELFF.

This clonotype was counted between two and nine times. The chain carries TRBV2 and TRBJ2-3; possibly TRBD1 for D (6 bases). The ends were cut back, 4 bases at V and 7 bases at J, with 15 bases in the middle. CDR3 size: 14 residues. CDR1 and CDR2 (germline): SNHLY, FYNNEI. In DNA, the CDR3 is TGTGCCAGCAGTGTGTACTCAGGGGTAAATACGCAGTATTTT. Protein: CASSVYSGVNTQYF. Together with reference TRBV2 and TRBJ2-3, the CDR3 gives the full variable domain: EPEVTQTPSHQVTQMGQEVILRCVPISNHLYFYWYRQILGQKVEFLVSFYNNEISEKSEIFDDQFSVERPDGSNFTLKIRSTKLEDSAMYFCASSVYSGVNTQYFGPGTRLTVL.

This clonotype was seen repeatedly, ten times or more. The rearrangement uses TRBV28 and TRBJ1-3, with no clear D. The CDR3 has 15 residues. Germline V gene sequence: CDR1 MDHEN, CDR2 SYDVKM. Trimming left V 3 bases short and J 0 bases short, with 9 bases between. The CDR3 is CASSLIGDSGNTIYF. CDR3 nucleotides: TGTGCCAGCAGTTTGATTGGAGACTCTGGAAACACCATATATTTT.

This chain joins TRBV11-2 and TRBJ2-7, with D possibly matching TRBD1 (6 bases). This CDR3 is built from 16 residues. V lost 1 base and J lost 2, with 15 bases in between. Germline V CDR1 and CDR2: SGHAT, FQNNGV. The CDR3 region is CASSLAGHKFPYEQYF. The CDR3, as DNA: TGTGCCAGCAGCTTAGCGGGACACAAATTTCCCTACGAGCAGTACTTC.

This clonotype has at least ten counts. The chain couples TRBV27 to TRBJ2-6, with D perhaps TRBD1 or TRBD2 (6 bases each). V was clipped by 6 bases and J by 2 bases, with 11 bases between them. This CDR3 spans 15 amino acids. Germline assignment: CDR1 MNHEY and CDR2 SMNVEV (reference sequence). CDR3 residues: CASSGGGTGANVLTF. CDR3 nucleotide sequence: TGTGCCAGCAGCGGAGGGGGTACTGGGGCCAACGTCCTGACTTTC. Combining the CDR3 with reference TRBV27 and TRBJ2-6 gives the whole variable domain EAQVTQNPRYLITVTGKKLTVTCSQNMNHEYMSWYRQDPGLGLRQIYYSMNVEVTDKGDVPEGYKVSRKEKRNFPLILESPSPNQTSLYFCASSGGGTGANVLTFGAGSRLTVL.

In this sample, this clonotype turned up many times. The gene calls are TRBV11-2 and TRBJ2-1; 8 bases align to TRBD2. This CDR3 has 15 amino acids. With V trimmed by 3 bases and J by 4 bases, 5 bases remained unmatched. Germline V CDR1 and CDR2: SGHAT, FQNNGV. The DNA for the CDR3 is TGTGCCAGCAGCTTTGAAGCGGGAGTTTACAATGAGCAGTTCTTC. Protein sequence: CASSFEAGVYNEQFF. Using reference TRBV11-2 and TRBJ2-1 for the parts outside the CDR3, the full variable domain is EAGVAQSPRYKIIEKRQSVAFWCNPISGHATLYWYQQILGQGPKLLIQFQNNGVVDDSQLPKDRFSAERLKGVDSTLKIQPAKLEDSAVYLCASSFEAGVYNEQFFGPGTRLTVL.

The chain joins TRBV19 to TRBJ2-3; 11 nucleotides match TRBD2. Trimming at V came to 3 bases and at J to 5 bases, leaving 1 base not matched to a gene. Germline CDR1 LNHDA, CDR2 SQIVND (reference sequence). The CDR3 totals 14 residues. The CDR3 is CASSIGLAGDTQYF. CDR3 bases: TGTGCCAGTAGTATCGGACTAGCGGGAGATACGCAGTATTTT.